One and the same sample provided the 15 T cell receptor beta chains below, sequenced in a study of follicular helper T cells after annual influenza vaccination. Described time point: 2014-2015 season, 7 days after vaccination. Repertoires were generated with immunoSEQ multiplex PCR, while TCRdb's copy carries only in-frame clones and drops some. The data contain 9,300 or so clones, 65% to 85% of them singletons. The sample here was CXCR5+ CD38- circulating T follicular helper cells from blood, taken 7 days after influenza vaccination. Described subset: circulating Tfh, non-naive CD4+CXCR5+PD-1+ (ICOS+CD38+ or ICOS-CD38-). The receptors were gathered from an adult who received the influenza vaccine.

This clone was detected once. The gene calls are TRBV18 and TRBJ2-3, with 7 bases identical to TRBD1. There are 13 residues in the CDR3. Germline assignment: CDR1 KGHSH and CDR2 LQKENI. The V segment lost 5 bases and the J segment 12 bases; nucleotides outside the gene matches: 11. The CDR3 here is CASSSNRDSPQYF. Here the CDR3 DNA reads TGTGCCAGCTCAAGCAACCGGGACAGTCCTCAGTATTTT.

The rearrangement links TRBV11-2 to TRBJ1-2, with 8 positions matching TRBD1. This CDR3 comprises 14 residues. V lost 0 bases, J lost 7 bases, and 4 bases stayed unmatched. Germline V lookup: CDR1 SGHAT, CDR2 FQNNGV. DNA for the CDR3: TGTGCCAGCAGCTTAGAACAGGGGGTCGGTGGCTACACCTTC. It yields the protein CASSLEQGVGGYTF.

The chain is built from TRBV5-1 and TRBJ1-1; no reliable D call. Germline V gives CDR1 SGHRS, CDR2 YFSETQ. The CDR3 totals 14 residues. V was pared by 2 bases and J by 5 bases, with 13 bases between. The CDR3 DNA follows: TGCGCCAGCAGCTTCCCTGTATTTGGGACTGAAGCTTTCTTT. Protein sequence: CASSFPVFGTEAFF.

V is TRBV5-1 and J is TRBJ2-7; 8 positions match TRBD1. V shed 4 bases and J 2 bases; nucleotides not matched to a gene: 11. The CDR3 loop spans 16 amino acids. Germline V gene data show CDR1 as SGHRS and CDR2 as YFSETQ. As DNA, the CDR3 is TGCGCCAGCAGCCGGGGGACAGGAGACAATACCTACGAGCAGTACTTC. Translating gives CASSRGTGDNTYEQYF.

The rearrangement links TRBV6-4 to TRBJ2-1; 8 nucleotides match TRBD2. V shed 3 bases, J shed 12 bases, and the junction held 7 bases outside the gene matches. This CDR3 is built from 13 residues. In germline, CDR1 is MRHNA, CDR2 SNTAGT. Here the CDR3 reads CASSEVSGSGQFF. The CDR3, as DNA: TGTGCCAGCAGTGAAGTAAGCGGGAGTGGGCAGTTCTTC.

J is TRBJ1-3 and V is TRBV28; D is uncertain. This CDR3 is built from 15 residues. The V end was cut by 2 bases, the J end by 2 bases, with 10 bases between. Germline CDR1 is MDHEN and CDR2 is SYDVKM. CDR3 protein: CASSLVRSAGNTIYF. In nucleotides, the CDR3 is TGTGCCAGCAGTTTAGTCAGGTCAGCTGGAAACACCATATATTTT.

This clone occurred once. The chain links TRBV29-1 to TRBJ1-1; the D is unclear. Germline V lookup: CDR1 SQVTM, CDR2 ANQGSEA. The ends were cut back, 0 bases at V and 0 bases at J, with 14 bases in the middle. The CDR3 covers 16 residues. The CDR3 sequence is CSVEDGRGKMNTEAFF. The CDR3 coding sequence is TGCAGCGTTGAAGATGGTCGAGGTAAGATGAACACTGAAGCTTTCTTT.

The rearrangement joins TRBV21-1 to TRBJ1-3; TRBD1 was called by the table and not checked on the DNA. TRBV21-1 is marked as a pseudogene. CDR3 size: 17 residues. CDR3 sequence reads: CASSKGPAGSSGNTIYF. The CDR3 DNA sequence: TGTGCCAGCAGCAAAGGTCCGGCAGGAAGCTCTGGAAACACCATATATTTT.

The chain combines TRBV28 with TRBJ1-1, with D perhaps TRBD1 (6 bases). Trimming shortened V by 6 bases and J by 7 bases, and 15 bases separated the two germline ends. Germline V CDR1 and CDR2: MDHEN, SYDVKM. The CDR3 extends over 13 amino acids. CDR3 bases: TGTGCCAGCAGGGGACAAGGGGAGAGTGAAGCTTTCTTT. This translates into CASRGQGESEAFF.

In its sample, this clone was seen a few times. The genes are TRBV10-3 and TRBJ2-7; maybe TRBD2 (6 bases). Trimming cost V 10 bases and J 2 bases, with 12 bases left between them. This CDR3 has 12 residues. The germline V gene has CDR1 ENHRY and CDR2 SYGVKD. CDR3 amino acids: CATGTDPYEQYF. The CDR3 DNA sequence: TGTGCCACCGGGACTGATCCCTACGAGCAGTACTTC.

The V call is TRBV4-2, the J call TRBJ2-7; 8 nucleotides agree with TRBD2. The CDR3 has 15 amino acids. The junction had 8 bases not matched to a gene; V was cut back by 1 base and J by 6 bases. CDR1 LGHNA and CDR2 YNFKEQ come from the germline V gene. The DNA of the CDR3 is TGTGCCAGCAGCCAAGTTCTAGCGGGTGACGCCGAGCAGTACTTC. It is translated as CASSQVLAGDAEQYF.

This chain joins TRBV25-1 and TRBJ2-7, with D hard to call. There are 12 residues in the CDR3. Germline values: CDR1 MGHDK, CDR2 SYGVNS. Between the trimmed V and J ends, which lost 2 bases and 3 bases, there was a span of 5 bases. The CDR3 region is CASSEQDYEQYF. As DNA, the CDR3 is TGTGCCAGCAGTGAACAGGACTACGAGCAGTACTTC.

V is TRBV4-1 and J is TRBJ2-1; 11 bases fit TRBD2. J was trimmed by 9 bases and V by 3 bases; bases with no gene match: 13. The CDR3 runs to 17 residues. Germline assignment: CDR1 MGHRA and CDR2 YSYEKL. The CDR3 is CASSQEVTLAGVPEQFF. The CDR3 nucleotides read TGCGCCAGCAGCCAGGAGGTAACACTAGCGGGGGTGCCTGAGCAGTTCTTC.

This clone was observed a single time. This chain uses TRBV5-1 with TRBJ1-1; 7 nucleotides line up with TRBD1. Germline V gene sequence: CDR1 SGHRS, CDR2 YFSETQ. The V segment lost 3 bases and the J segment 4 bases; nucleotides outside the gene matches: 6. This CDR3 comprises 14 residues. DNA of the CDR3: TGCGCCAGCAGCTCGACAGGGTCGGGCACTGAAGCTTTCTTT. Its protein product is CASSSTGSGTEAFF. Together with reference TRBV5-1 and TRBJ1-1, the CDR3 gives the full variable domain: KAGVTQTPRYLIKTRGQQVTLSCSPISGHRSVSWYQQTPGQGLQFLFEYFSETQRNKGNFPGRFSGRQFSNSRSEMNVSTLELGDSALYLCASSSTGSGTEAFFGQGTRLTVV.

This sequence joins TRBV20-1 and TRBJ2-7; D is uncertain. This CDR3 comprises 11 residues. From germline, CDR1 is DFQATT and CDR2 SNEGSKA (reference sequence). Trimming removed 6 bases at V and 8 bases at J, with 14 bases between. CDR3 nucleotide sequence: TGCAGTGCCCGATATACCACACAGCAGTACTTC. Protein sequence: CSARYTTQQYF.